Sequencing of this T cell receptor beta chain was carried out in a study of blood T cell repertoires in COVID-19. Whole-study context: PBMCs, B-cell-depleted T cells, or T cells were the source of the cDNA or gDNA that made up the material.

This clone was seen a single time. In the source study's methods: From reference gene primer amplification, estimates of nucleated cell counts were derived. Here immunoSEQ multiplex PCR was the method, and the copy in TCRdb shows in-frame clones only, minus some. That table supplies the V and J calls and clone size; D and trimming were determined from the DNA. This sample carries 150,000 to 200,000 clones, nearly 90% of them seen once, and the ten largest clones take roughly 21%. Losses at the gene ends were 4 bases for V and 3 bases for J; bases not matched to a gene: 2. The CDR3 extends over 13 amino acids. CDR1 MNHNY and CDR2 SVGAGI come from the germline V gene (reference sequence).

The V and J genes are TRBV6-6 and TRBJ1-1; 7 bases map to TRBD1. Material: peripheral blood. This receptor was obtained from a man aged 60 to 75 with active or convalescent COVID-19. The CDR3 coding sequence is TGTGCCAGCAGTTTTACAGGGGACACTGAAGCTTTCTTT. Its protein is CASSFTGDTEAFF.